This TCR beta chain emerged from a study of cytomegalovirus exposure and HLA in healthy donors. Whole-study findings and limits: Reportedly, cytomegalovirus status was diagnosed with high sensitivity and specificity.

The PCR was carried out with 60 Vbeta primers and 13 Jbeta primers. Sequenced by immunoSEQ multiplex PCR; TCRdb stores in-frame clones only, minus some. The sample yields approximately 140,000 clones, approximately 78% seen once. After removal of 0 bases from V and 12 bases from J, the junction contained 14 bases not matched to a gene. This CDR3 is built from 17 residues. Germline-derived CDR1 and CDR2 are PRHDT and FYEKMQ (reference sequence). Of note for this clone: What it recognizes is unknown.

The chain is built from TRBV13 and TRBJ2-1; 10 nucleotides agree with TRBD1. This receptor was identified in a woman aged 40-49 years in good health and CMV-seropositive. Sequencing input: PBMCs. DNA for the CDR3: TGTGCCAGCAGCTTAGGAACGGGACAGGGGACCCCTTTGATGCAGTTCTTC. It codes for CASSLGTGQGTPLMQFF.